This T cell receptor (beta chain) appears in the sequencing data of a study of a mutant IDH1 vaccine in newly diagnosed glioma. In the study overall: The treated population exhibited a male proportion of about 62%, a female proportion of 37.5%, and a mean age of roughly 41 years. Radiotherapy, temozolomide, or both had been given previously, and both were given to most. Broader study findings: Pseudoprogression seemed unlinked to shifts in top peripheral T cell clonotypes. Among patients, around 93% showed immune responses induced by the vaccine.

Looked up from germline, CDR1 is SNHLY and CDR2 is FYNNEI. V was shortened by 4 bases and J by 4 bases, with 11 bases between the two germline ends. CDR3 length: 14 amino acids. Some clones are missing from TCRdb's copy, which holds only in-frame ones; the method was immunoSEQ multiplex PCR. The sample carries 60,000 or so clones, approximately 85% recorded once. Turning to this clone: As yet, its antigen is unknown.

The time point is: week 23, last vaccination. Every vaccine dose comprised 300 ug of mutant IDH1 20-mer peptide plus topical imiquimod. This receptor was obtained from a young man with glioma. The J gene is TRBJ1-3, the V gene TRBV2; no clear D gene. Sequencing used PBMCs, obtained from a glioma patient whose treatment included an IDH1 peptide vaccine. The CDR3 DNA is TGTGCCAGCAGTGGGCAGGCCAGAGGAAACACCATATATTTT. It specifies CASSGQARGNTIYF.